The 11 T cell receptor beta chains listed next were all sequenced from one sample in a study of neoadjuvant anti-PD-1 for oral cavity cancer. Time point denoted: after neoadjuvant nivolumab, at surgical resection. TCRdb's copy holds only in-frame clones and misses some; the assay was immunoSEQ multiplex PCR. Here the sample spans 20,000 to 25,000 clones, less than 50% being singletons. This specimen consisted of tumor tissue, obtained after nivolumab (anti-PD-1) treatment. The receptors were gathered from a person aged 35-79 years with oral cavity squamous cell carcinoma.

The J gene is TRBJ2-3, the V gene TRBV6-5; TRBD2 matches at 8 bases. With V trimmed by 5 bases and J by 2 bases, 6 bases remained unmatched. The CDR3 extends over 15 amino acids. Per germline, CDR1 MNHEY and CDR2 SVGAGI. As DNA, the CDR3 is TGTGCCAGCAGTCCCCGGGGGGGACCCACAGATACGCAGTATTTT. This gives the protein CASSPRGGPTDTQYF.

This sequence joins TRBV5-1 and TRBJ1-3; D is possibly TRBD1 (5 bases). The germline gives CDR1 SGHRS, CDR2 YFSETQ. V lost 4 bases, J lost 0 bases, and 8 bases lay in between. This CDR3 has 14 residues. The DNA for the CDR3 is TGCGCCAGCAGCCTAAGGGGCTCTGGAAACACCATATATTTT. Its translation is CASSLRGSGNTIYF.

CDR3 residues: CASSPGRNTYEQYF. The CDR3 bases are TGTGCCAGCAGCCCCGGACGGAATACCTACGAGCAGTACTTC. V gene TRBV5-8 combines with J gene TRBJ2-7, with no clear D. This CDR3 is built from 14 residues. The germline V gene has CDR1 SGHTS and CDR2 YDEGEE. V gave up 4 bases and J gave up 2 bases, with 13 bases separating them.

The chain recombines TRBV6-5 with TRBJ1-6; D unclear. V was clipped by 4 bases and J by 11 bases, with 9 bases between them. The CDR3 spans 12 residues. Germline V gene lookup returns CDR1 MNHEY and CDR2 SVGAGI. DNA for the CDR3: TGTGCCAGCAGTTCGCCTACTACACCCCTCCACTTT. It is translated as CASSSPTTPLHF.

V is TRBV6-5 and J is TRBJ1-3, with D perhaps TRBD1 (5 bases). Germline CDR1 and CDR2: MNHEY and SVGAGI. This CDR3 contains 16 residues. Trimming stripped 0 bases from V and 0 bases from J, with 9 bases between. DNA of the CDR3: TGTGCCAGCAGTTACTCTTCAGGGAGCTCTGGAAACACCATATATTTT. Amino acid sequence: CASSYSSGSSGNTIYF.

This clone has more than one count but fewer than ten. The chain recombines TRBV19 with TRBJ1-6, with TRBD1 as a possible D gene (6 bases). V was clipped by 3 bases and J by 0 bases, with 15 bases between them. This CDR3 spans 18 amino acids. Germline loops: CDR1 LNHDA, CDR2 SQIVND (reference sequence). The CDR3 coding sequence is TGTGCCAGTAGTATTAGGGGGGCCTTGAGCTCCTATAATTCACCCCTCCACTTT. This sequence encodes CASSIRGALSSYNSPLHF.

The chain has TRBV18 and TRBJ2-2; D is tentatively TRBD1 or TRBD2 (6 bases each). Germline-derived CDR1 and CDR2 are KGHSH and LQKENI. This CDR3 is built from 16 residues. Between the trimmed V and J ends, which lost 8 bases and 4 bases, there was a span of 20 bases. The DNA of the CDR3 is TGTGCCAGCCCCTCACCCCAGGGGAGGTCCACCGGGGAGCTGTTTTTT. This gives the protein CASPSPQGRSTGELFF.

This chain links TRBV5-1 with TRBJ2-1, with 8 bases aligning to TRBD1. Germline V gene lookup returns CDR1 SGHRS and CDR2 YFSETQ. Trimming took 0 bases from V and 6 from J; bases not matched to a gene: 8. This CDR3 region has 16 residues. The CDR3 DNA reads as TGCGCCAGCAGCTTGGTTCCGGACAGGGTAATCAATGAGCAGTTCTTC. Protein: CASSLVPDRVINEQFF.

This chain uses TRBV6-5 with TRBJ1-6; possibly TRBD1 for D (5 bases). Trimming removed 0 bases from V and 10 bases from J, with 16 bases in between. The CDR3 has 16 amino acids. CDR1 is MNHEY, CDR2 SVGAGI, per germline. The CDR3 sequence: CASSYSRREGRSPLHF. In DNA, the CDR3 is TGTGCCAGCAGTTACTCGAGGAGGGAGGGACGCTCACCCCTCCACTTT.

This chain joins TRBV19 and TRBJ2-3; the D gene is possibly TRBD1 (7 bases). This CDR3 region has 13 residues. Trimming cost V 6 bases and J 6 bases, with 13 bases left between them. CDR1 LNHDA and CDR2 SQIVND come from the germline V gene (reference sequence). In DNA, the CDR3 is TGTGCCAGTAGCACCCCAGGGGGGGATACGCAGTATTTT. Amino acid sequence: CASSTPGGDTQYF.

The chain has TRBV11-2 and TRBJ1-5; TRBD1 agrees at 8 bases. Germline V gene lookup returns CDR1 SGHAT and CDR2 FQNNGV. Unmatched junction bases numbered 6, after V lost 5 bases and J lost 6 bases. CDR3 length: 14 amino acids. The CDR3 region is CASSLDRDAQPQHF. The CDR3 region has the DNA TGTGCCAGCAGCCTGGACAGGGATGCTCAGCCCCAGCATTTT.